This TCR beta chain emerged from a study of T cell responses to AZD1222 COVID-19 vaccine (dated by TCRdb to the early 2020s). Study-wide context: TCR sequencing was performed for 230 to 250 trial participants, of whom 207 were given two doses of AZD1222 and roughly 25 were given two doses of MenACWY control vaccine. Trial participants were enrolled into age subgroups of 18-55, 56-69 and 70-plus years, which contained roughly 150, 30 and 60 TCR-sequenced participants, respectively. The full study reports these points: In the small 56-69-year group, the increase in depth fell short of significance, most likely because of low power. Participants were mostly white British and included more females than males, and it was suggested by the authors that clonal diversity may have been underestimated. The vaccine-associated CD4 TCRs covered the entire spike protein, and the dominant responses fell in regions 160-218 and 743-854. Because no samples from the day 14 peak response were available, repertoires could be characterized only after the peak T cell response. After two AZD1222 doses, both the breadth and the depth of spike-specific TCRs were significantly higher than at day 0 and than in MenACWY recipients. Conclusions about previously exposed vaccinees are limited, since just five to seven AZD1222 recipients were seropositive for SARS-CoV-2 at baseline. Nearly half of unique spike-specific TCRs reportedly recognized epitopes outside regions mutated in the B.1.351 and B.1.1.7 variants.

The junction carries 11 bases between V and J, which are trimmed by 1 base and 5 bases respectively. The CDR3 covers 14 residues, taking in both the cysteine and the phenylalanine. This entry keeps only the CDR3 DNA: 42 bases, framed from base 1. CDR1 and CDR2 are drawn from the germline V gene: SGHTA, FQGNSA. Concerning this clone: Its antigen has not been determined. No base quality information exists; no much larger clone differs at one position.

The sample's time point, from its label and the paper: about 28 days (+/-7) after the second vaccine dose. AZD1222 recipients whose second dose came at about 4 weeks and those whose second dose came at about 12 weeks were combined into one group, since spike-specific TCR depth and breadth did not differ between the two schedules. Samples from vaccinated people were obtained from the UK trials COV001 and COV002, which included a single-blind randomized controlled phase 2/3 trial of AZD1222 (ChAdOx1 nCoV-19) in healthy adults. For TCRbeta chain sequencing, PBMC samples were collected from trial participants at day 0 and at day 28 after the second dose. The CDR3 regions of human TCRbeta chains were analyzed by immunosequencing. Per the source publication's procedure: TCRs in the repertoires were compared against a reference library of SARS-CoV-2-specific TCRs that had been generated with the MIRA antigen-specificity platform. Breadth was defined as the fraction of unique TCRs that were SARS-CoV-2-associated, and depth was defined as the fraction of total T cells that were SARS-CoV-2-associated. Using the MIRA data, each spike-specific TCR was assigned both to the spike region to which the TCR was reactive and to a CD4 or CD8 class. Log10-transformed breadth and depth values were compared by one-way ANOVA with Sidak's multiple comparisons tests. As stored in TCRdb, this immuneACCESS dataset retains in-frame rearrangements with V and J assigned. A fraction of the clones does not appear; measured against another copy, unresolved V genes explain less than half of the discrepancy, and the remainder lacks a known reason. The V and J calls and clone size were taken over from that table, and D and trimming were inferred from the DNA. In this sample the table shows 80,000 to 100,000 clones, around nine tenths of which occur a single time. The ten largest make up 9.5% to 13% of the sample.

The sequence derives from an adult who received the AZD1222 COVID-19 vaccine. The source material was peripheral blood, sampled 28 days after the second AZD1222 dose. This chain joins TRBV7-2 to TRBJ1-2; TRBD1 might be the D gene, on 5 matching bases. The CDR3 corresponds to CASSLDSREYGYTF. The nucleotides read TGTGCCAGCAGCTTAGATTCCAGGGAGTATGGCTACACCTTC.